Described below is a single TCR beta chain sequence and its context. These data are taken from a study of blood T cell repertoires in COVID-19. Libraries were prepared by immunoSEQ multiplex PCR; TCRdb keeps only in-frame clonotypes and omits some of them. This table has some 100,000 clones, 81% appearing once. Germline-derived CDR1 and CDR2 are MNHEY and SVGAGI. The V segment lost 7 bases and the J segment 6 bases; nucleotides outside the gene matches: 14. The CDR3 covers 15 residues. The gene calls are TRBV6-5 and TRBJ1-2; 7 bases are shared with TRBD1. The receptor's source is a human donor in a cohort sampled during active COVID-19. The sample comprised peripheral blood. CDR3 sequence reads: CASNPSRGGYHGYTF. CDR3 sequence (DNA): TGTGCCAGCAACCCCTCGAGAGGGGGCTACCATGGCTACACCTTC.